These 5 T cell receptor beta chains originate from one sample sequenced in a study of blood T cell repertoires in COVID-19. Profiled with immunoSEQ multiplex PCR; TCRdb holds only in-frame clones, not every one. The data hold roughly 350,000 clones, with 70% to 90% observed a single time. The source material was peripheral blood. The receptor set was obtained from a woman aged 45-60 years with active or convalescent COVID-19.

This chain joins TRBV9 and TRBJ2-2; 7 bases fit TRBD1. The CDR3 contains 14 residues. CDR1 is SGDLS and CDR2 is YYNGEE in the germline V gene. J gave up 7 bases and V 6 bases, and 9 bases lay outside the gene matches. CDR3 sequence reads: CASTREGGIGELFF. In DNA form, the CDR3 reads TGTGCCAGCACTCGGGAAGGGGGCATCGGGGAGCTGTTTTTT. The full variable domain, completed using reference TRBV9 and TRBJ2-2, is DSGVTQTPKHLITATGQRVTLRCSPRSGDLSVYWYQQSLDQGLQFLIQYYNGEERAKGNILERFSAQQFPDLHSELNLSSLELGDSALYFCASTREGGIGELFFGEGSRLTVL.

The chain has TRBV6-2 or TRBV6-3 and TRBJ2-1; TRBD1 agrees at 8 bases. The ends lost 7 bases at V and 8 bases at J; junction bases unmatched: 7. Germline CDR1 and CDR2: MNHEY and SVGEGT. This CDR3 comprises 13 residues. The CDR3 DNA sequence: TGTGCCAGCACCCCGACAGGGGAGGATGAGCAGTTCTTC. It encodes CASTPTGEDEQFF.

The chain combines TRBV5-1 with TRBJ2-3; D is perhaps TRBD1 (5 bases). V was trimmed by 2 bases and J by 0 bases, leaving 10 bases between them. This CDR3 comprises 15 residues. Germline V gene data show CDR1 as SGHRS and CDR2 as YFSETQ. The CDR3 reads CASSLDGASTDTQYF. CDR3 sequence (DNA): TGCGCCAGCAGCTTAGATGGGGCTAGCACAGATACGCAGTATTTT.

V usage is TRBV7-9 and J usage is TRBJ1-2; TRBD1 matches 7 bases. The germline V gene encodes CDR1 SEHNR and CDR2 FQNEAQ (reference sequence). V gave up 1 base and J gave up 5 bases; unmatched junction bases: 7. The CDR3 is 15 amino acids. The CDR3 DNA reads as TGTGCCAGCAGCTTAGTAGCGTCGGGACAGTATGGCTACACCTTC. Amino acids: CASSLVASGQYGYTF.

V and J are TRBV5-4 and TRBJ1-2; no reliable D call. V dropped 2 bases and J dropped 2 bases, with 7 bases sitting between them. The germline V gene has CDR1 SGHNT and CDR2 YYREEE (reference sequence). The CDR3 consists of 13 residues. The CDR3 bases are TGTGCCAGCAGCTTAGACGGGAACTATGGCTACACCTTC. Protein: CASSLDGNYGYTF.